The 27 T cell receptor beta chains reported below all come from one sample, sequenced in a study of T cell repertoires in cytomegalovirus infection (dated by TCRdb to the late 2010s). These reads were obtained on an Illumina HiSeq 1500. TCRdb handled the public reads itself, with Q25 trimming in fastp and clone calling in MiXCR, and kept productive beta chains. Each record represents a unique CDR3 protein, reported with the most common genes and DNA among its rows. The sample table shows roughly 300,000 distinct CDR3 sequences, and 25% are seen once. Roughly 13% of the sample goes to the ten largest clones. The specimen sequenced was PBMCs. The receptor set was obtained from a human donor in good health (CMV status not recorded). Some clones in this sample may be carry-over from other donors' samples.

This clonotype was counted only a few times. The chain carries TRBV28 and TRBJ2-3; 10 nucleotides agree with TRBD1. The CDR3 is made up of 15 amino acids. V dropped 5 bases and J dropped 7; count of bases not matched to a gene: 9. CDR1 is MDHEN and CDR2 is SYDVKM in the germline V gene. The CDR3 loop reads CASSTMDRGRNTQYF. CDR3 nucleotide sequence: TGTGCCAGCAGTACGATGGACAGGGGGAGAAATACGCAGTATTTT. The full variable domain, its missing parts supplied by reference TRBV28 and TRBJ2-3, is DVKVTQSSRYLVKRTGEKVFLECVQDMDHENMFWYRQDPGLGLRLIYFSYDVKMKEKGDIPEGYSVSREKKERFSLILESASTNQTSMYLCASSTMDRGRNTQYFGPGTRLTVL.

This chain joins TRBV27 and TRBJ1-5, with 11 nucleotides matching TRBD1. This CDR3 comprises 15 residues. Germline CDR1 MNHEY, CDR2 SMNVEV (reference sequence). Losses at the gene ends were 4 bases for V and 7 bases for J; bases not matched to a gene: 6. CDR3 bases: TGTGCCAGCAGTTCCGGGACAGGGGGATGGCAGCCCCAGCATTTT. This encodes CASSSGTGGWQPQHF.

This clonotype was picked up many times. The J gene is TRBJ2-3, the V gene TRBV7-2, with D uncertain. Germline lookup yields CDR1 SGHTA and CDR2 FQGNSA. The CDR3 spans 12 residues. Trimming cost V 5 bases and J 4 bases, with 7 bases left between them. As DNA, the CDR3 is TGTGCCAGCAGCCGGGCGGCAGATACGCAGTATTTT. Translating gives CASSRAADTQYF.

This clonotype has at least ten counts. V is TRBV7-8 and J is TRBJ2-1; maybe TRBD2 (6 bases). Germline V gene data show CDR1 as SGHVS and CDR2 as FQNEAQ. This CDR3 contains 16 residues. Trimming shortened V by 2 bases and J by 6 bases, and 17 bases separated the two germline ends. The CDR3 sequence: CASSLKRRGDPNEQFF. CDR3 in DNA: TGTGCCAGCAGCTTAAAAAGGCGGGGAGACCCCAATGAGCAGTTCTTC.

In this sample, this clonotype turned up a few times. CDR3 coding DNA: TGCAGTGCTAGACCGGGACTAGCGGCCTCCTACGAGCAGTACTTC. Translation: CSARPGLAASYEQYF. The chain is built from TRBV20-1 and TRBJ2-7; 11 positions match TRBD2. CDR1 is DFQATT, CDR2 SNEGSKA, per germline (reference sequence). The CDR3 has 15 residues. Trimming took 2 bases from V and 0 from J; bases not matched to a gene: 3.

The chain carries TRBV20-1 and TRBJ2-7, with a tentative D call TRBD1 (5 bases). The CDR3 contains 14 residues. The V end lost 3 bases, the J end lost 1 base, and 13 bases lay between the germline ends. The germline CDR1 and CDR2 sequences are DFQATT and SNEGSKA (reference sequence). The chain's CDR3 is CSASLGAFSYEQYF. Here the CDR3 DNA reads TGCAGTGCTAGTCTAGGGGCCTTTTCCTACGAGCAGTACTTC.

The table lists this clonotype with a few counts. V and J are TRBV6-1 and TRBJ1-6; D might be TRBD1 (5 bases). Germline V gene data show CDR1 as MNHNS and CDR2 as SASEGT. V dropped 5 bases and J dropped 7 bases, with 15 bases sitting between them. The CDR3 runs to 15 residues. The CDR3 region has the DNA TGTGCCAGCAGTTATAATACGGGGACCAATTCACCCCTCCACTTT. Protein: CASSYNTGTNSPLHF.

This clonotype was observed at least ten times. V usage is TRBV5-6 and J usage is TRBJ2-3; weak D call: TRBD2 (5 bases). The V and J ends lost 4 bases and 1 base respectively, with 7 bases between them. Germline V gene sequence: CDR1 SGHDT, CDR2 YYEEEE. This CDR3 spans 13 amino acids. For the CDR3, the DNA is TGTGCCAGCAGCGCGCGGGGCACAGATACGCAGTATTTT. This translates into CASSARGTDTQYF.

This clonotype turned up a few times. The chain links TRBV7-8 to TRBJ1-1; TRBD1 agrees at 11 bases. With 5 bases clipped from V and 5 bases from J, the junction kept 4 bases outside the gene matches. This CDR3 has 14 amino acids. Germline CDR1 SGHVS, CDR2 FQNEAQ. The CDR3 region is CASSPGQGGTEAFF. The DNA for the CDR3 is TGTGCCAGCAGCCCGGGACAGGGGGGTACTGAAGCTTTCTTT.

In its sample, this clonotype was seen a few times. This chain joins TRBV12-3 or TRBV12-4 and TRBJ1-1, with D unresolved. The CDR3 sequence is 13 residues long. The V and J ends lost 5 bases and 0 bases respectively, with 7 bases between them. The CDR3 DNA sequence: TGTGCCAGCAGTATCGACATGAACACTGAAGCTTTCTTT. This sequence encodes CASSIDMNTEAFF.

In this sample, this clonotype turned up a few times. A much more abundant neighbour one base away suggests this may be a read error. This chain joins TRBV7-2 and TRBJ1-5, with D perhaps TRBD1 (5 bases). Germline V gives CDR1 SGHTA, CDR2 FQGNSA. The CDR3 spans 16 residues. The CDR3 coding sequence is TGTGCCAACAGCCCCCGGGACGTGTATAGCAATCAGCCCCAGCATTTT. This gives the protein CANSPRDVYSNQPQHF. The entire variable domain, with the rest obtained from reference TRBV7-2 and TRBJ1-5, is as follows: GAGVSQSPSNKVTEKGKDVELRCDPISGHTALYWYRQSLGQGLEFLIYFQGNSAPDKSGLPSDRFSAERTGGSVSTLTIQRTQQEDSAVYLCANSPRDVYSNQPQHFGDGTRLSIL.

The rearrangement links TRBV2 to TRBJ1-6, with D possibly matching TRBD1 (5 bases). The V and J ends lost 6 bases and 2 bases respectively, with 20 bases between them. Looked up from germline, CDR1 is SNHLY and CDR2 is FYNNEI. The CDR3 consists of 18 residues. CDR3 sequence: CASSVSRDFAAYNSPLHF. CDR3 DNA: TGTGCCAGCAGCGTTAGCCGGGACTTTGCGGCCTATAATTCACCCCTCCACTTT.

This clonotype showed up just a few times. This sequence joins TRBV28 and TRBJ2-1, with 8 bases identical to TRBD1. This CDR3 region has 15 residues. V gave up 5 bases and J gave up 6 bases; unmatched junction bases: 9. CDR1 MDHEN and CDR2 SYDVKM come from the germline V gene. CDR3 in amino acids: CASSPQGAFVNEQFF. The CDR3 DNA reads TGTGCCAGCAGTCCGCAGGGGGCGTTCGTCAATGAGCAGTTCTTC.

V is TRBV7-2 and J is TRBJ2-5, with D uncertain. Trimming cost V 2 bases and J 3 bases, with 10 bases left between them. The CDR3 covers 14 residues. CDR1 and CDR2 (germline): SGHTA, FQGNSA. In DNA, the CDR3 is TGTGCCAGCAGCTTATTACTGAATAAAGAGACCCAGTACTTC. This translates into CASSLLLNKETQYF.

This clonotype has just a few counts. The chain links TRBV29-1 to TRBJ2-3; TRBD2 agrees at 10 bases. In germline, CDR1 is SQVTM, CDR2 ANQGSEA. V lost 5 bases, J lost 6 bases, and 11 bases stayed unmatched. CDR3 length: 15 residues. DNA of the CDR3: TGCAGCGTTAGGCCTAGCGGGAGCCGTGGGGATACGCAGTATTTT. It is translated as CSVRPSGSRGDTQYF.

This clonotype was detected ten times or more. The rearrangement uses TRBV28 and TRBJ1-1; D remains unclear. Trimming stripped 2 bases from V and 11 bases from J, with 12 bases between. Looked up from germline, CDR1 is MDHEN and CDR2 is SYDVKM. The CDR3 consists of 12 residues. CDR3 sequence reads: CASSLPVREAFF. CDR3 nucleotides: TGTGCCAGCAGTTTACCCGTTCGGGAGGCTTTCTTT.

A few counts support this clonotype. The chain has TRBV6-1 and TRBJ2-1, with D perhaps given as TRBD1 or TRBD2 (5 bases each). The germline CDR1 and CDR2 sequences are MNHNS and SASEGT. The length of the CDR3 is 15 residues. V lost 0 bases, J lost 10 bases, and 16 bases lay in between. CDR3 in amino acids: CASSEAQKSRDEQFF. The CDR3 nucleotides are TGTGCCAGCAGTGAAGCGCAAAAGTCCAGGGACGAGCAGTTCTTC.

This clonotype occurred a few times. The V call is TRBV28, the J call TRBJ1-1; tentatively, D is TRBD1 (6 bases). V lost 6 bases and J 0 bases, leaving 14 bases between the germline ends. Looked up from germline, CDR1 is MDHEN and CDR2 is SYDVKM. The CDR3 runs to 15 residues. CDR3 nucleotides: TGTGCCAGCAGGCCATCGACAGGACTGAACACTGAAGCTTTCTTT. Translating gives CASRPSTGLNTEAFF.

In its sample, this clonotype was seen many times. The J gene is TRBJ1-1, the V gene TRBV7-2; D not certain. Germline values: CDR1 SGHTA, CDR2 FQGNSA. The CDR3 spans 14 residues. The germline V and J ends were trimmed by 3 bases and 8 bases, with 16 bases remaining between them. In DNA, the CDR3 is TGTGCCAGCAGCTTCCCCACTGGCCCACGCGAAGCTTTCTTT. Its translation: CASSFPTGPREAFF.

This clonotype occurred a few times. The V and J genes are TRBV20-1 and TRBJ1-1; D is unresolved. The CDR3 runs 15 residues. Trimming cost V 0 bases and J 0 bases, with 11 bases left between them. CDR1 and CDR2 from the germline V gene are DFQATT and SNEGSKA (reference sequence). CDR3 nucleotide sequence: TGCAGTGCTAGAGATCTCTCATGGGTGAACACTGAAGCTTTCTTT. Protein: CSARDLSWVNTEAFF.

The genes are TRBV5-3 and TRBJ2-1; 10 positions match TRBD2. TRBV5-3 is known as an ORF, though its function is uncertain. V trimming: 8 bases; J trimming: 5 bases; junction bases outside the gene matches: 13. CDR3 size: 16 residues. The CDR3: CASSPLGLADNNEQFF. In DNA form, the CDR3 reads TGTGCCAGCAGCCCGCTCGGACTAGCGGATAACAATGAGCAGTTCTTC.

The CDR3 reads CASLGGVLVNTEAFF. CDR3 nucleotide sequence: TGTGCCAGCCTAGGGGGGGTTTTGGTGAACACTGAAGCTTTCTTT. V usage is TRBV28 and J usage is TRBJ1-1, with D perhaps TRBD1 (6 bases). This CDR3 has 15 residues. CDR1 is MDHEN, CDR2 SYDVKM, per germline. Trimming left V 8 bases short and J 0 bases short, with 16 bases between.

This clonotype was found a few times. CDR3 residues: CASRGLPDTQYF. CDR3 sequence (DNA): TGTGCCAGCAGAGGCCTTCCAGATACGCAGTATTTT. This rearrangement joins TRBV12-3 or TRBV12-4 to TRBJ2-3; D gene unclear. The V gene lost 6 bases and the J gene lost 4 bases, with 8 bases spanning the gap. The CDR3 is 12 amino acids.

There are many counts of this clonotype. The chain recombines TRBV7-6 with TRBJ1-2, with D tentatively TRBD1 (5 bases). The CDR3 consists of 15 residues. V shed 5 bases and J shed 7 bases, with 20 bases lying between them. Germline loops: CDR1 SGHVS, CDR2 FNYEAQ. CDR3 coding DNA: TGTGCCAGCAGCCTCAGCGGGGGGGAGACCGGTGGCTACACCTTC. As protein: CASSLSGGETGGYTF. The whole variable domain, remainder taken from reference TRBV7-6 and TRBJ1-2, is GAGVSQSPRYKVTKRGQDVALRCDPISGHVSLYWYRQALGQGPEFLTYFNYEAQQDKSGLPNDRFSAERPEGSISTLTIQRTEQRDSAMYRCASSLSGGETGGYTFGSGTRLTVV.

The count of this clonotype is one. CDR3 in DNA: TGCGCCAGCAGCTTGGACGGGACTGCCCCCTACGAGCAGTACTTC. Translated: CASSLDGTAPYEQYF. The chain links TRBV5-1 to TRBJ2-7, with a tentative D call TRBD2 (6 bases). V dropped 0 bases and J dropped 2 bases, with 12 bases sitting between them. CDR1 and CDR2 from the germline V gene are SGHRS and YFSETQ. This CDR3 spans 15 amino acids.

This clonotype was recorded at least ten times. The CDR3 spells CASSLSGEQFF. DNA of the CDR3: TGTGCCAGCAGTCTTAGCGGGGAGCAGTTCTTC. The rearrangement joins TRBV28 to TRBJ2-1, with 7 bases aligning to TRBD2. CDR1 and CDR2 from the germline V gene are MDHEN and SYDVKM. This CDR3 is built from 11 residues. The junction had 2 bases not matched to a gene; V was cut back by 5 bases and J by 10 bases.

This chain's CDR3 is CASRSGTAASGANVLTF. The CDR3, as DNA: TGTGCCAGCAGGTCCGGGACAGCCGCCTCTGGGGCCAACGTCCTGACTTTC. The genes are TRBV6-1 and TRBJ2-6, with 7 bases matching TRBD1. CDR3 length equals 17 residues. Per germline, CDR1 MNHNS and CDR2 SASEGT. Unmatched junction bases numbered 8, after V lost 6 bases and J lost 0 bases.